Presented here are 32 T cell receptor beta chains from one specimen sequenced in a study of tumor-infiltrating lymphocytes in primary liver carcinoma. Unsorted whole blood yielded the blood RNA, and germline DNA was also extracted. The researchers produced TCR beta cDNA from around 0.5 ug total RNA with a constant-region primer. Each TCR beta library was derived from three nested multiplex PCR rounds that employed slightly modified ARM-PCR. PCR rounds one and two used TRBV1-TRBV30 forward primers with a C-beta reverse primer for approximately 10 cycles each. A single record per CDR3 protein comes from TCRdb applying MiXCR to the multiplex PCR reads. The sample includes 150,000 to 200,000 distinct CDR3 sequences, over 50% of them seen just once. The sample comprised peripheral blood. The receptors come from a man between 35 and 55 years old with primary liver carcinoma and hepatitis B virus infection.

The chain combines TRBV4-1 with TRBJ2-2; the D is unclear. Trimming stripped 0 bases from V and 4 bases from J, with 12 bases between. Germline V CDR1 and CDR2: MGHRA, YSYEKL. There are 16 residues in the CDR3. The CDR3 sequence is CASSQDPGSGTGELFF. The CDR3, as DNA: TGCGCCAGCAGCCAAGATCCCGGGTCGGGCACCGGGGAGCTGTTTTTT.

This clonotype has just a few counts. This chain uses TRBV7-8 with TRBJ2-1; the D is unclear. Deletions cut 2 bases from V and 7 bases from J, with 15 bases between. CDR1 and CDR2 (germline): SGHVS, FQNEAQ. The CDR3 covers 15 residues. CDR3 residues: CASSLTITFTNEQFF. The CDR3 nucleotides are TGTGCCAGCAGCTTAACCATTACTTTCACAAATGAGCAGTTCTTC. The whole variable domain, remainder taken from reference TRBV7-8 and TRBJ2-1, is GAGVSQSPRYKVAKRGQDVALRCDPISGHVSLFWYQQALGQGPEFLTYFQNEAQLDKSGLPSDRFFAERPEGSVSTLKIQRTQQEDSAVYLCASSLTITFTNEQFFGPGTRLTVL.

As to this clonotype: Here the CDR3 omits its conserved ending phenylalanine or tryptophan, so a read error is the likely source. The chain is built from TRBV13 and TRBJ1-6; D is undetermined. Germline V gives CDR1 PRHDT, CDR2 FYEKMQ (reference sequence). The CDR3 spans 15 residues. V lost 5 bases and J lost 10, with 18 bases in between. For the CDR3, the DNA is TGTGCCAGCAGCCTCCGGACGGATATGGACTCACCCCTCCACTAT. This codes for CASSLRTDMDSPLHY.

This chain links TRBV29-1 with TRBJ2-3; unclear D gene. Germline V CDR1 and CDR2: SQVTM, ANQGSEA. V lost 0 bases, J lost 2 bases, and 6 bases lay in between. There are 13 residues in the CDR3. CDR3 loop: CSVEEPSTDTQYF. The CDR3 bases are TGCAGCGTTGAAGAACCGTCCACAGATACGCAGTATTTT.

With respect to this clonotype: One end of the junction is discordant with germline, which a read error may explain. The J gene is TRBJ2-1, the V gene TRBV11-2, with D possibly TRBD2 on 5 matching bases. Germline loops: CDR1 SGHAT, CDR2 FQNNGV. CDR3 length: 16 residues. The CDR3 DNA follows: TGTGCCAGCAGTGGTCCTAGGTGGGAGTCCAACAATAAGCAGTTCTTC. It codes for CASSGPRWESNNKQFF.

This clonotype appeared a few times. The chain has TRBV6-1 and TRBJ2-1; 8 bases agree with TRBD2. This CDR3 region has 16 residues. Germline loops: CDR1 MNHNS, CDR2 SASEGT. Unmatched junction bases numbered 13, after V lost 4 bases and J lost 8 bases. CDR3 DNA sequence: TGTGCCAGCAGTGTGGGCGGGAGGTGGGGGGGTGATGAGCAGTTCTTC. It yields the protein CASSVGGRWGGDEQFF.

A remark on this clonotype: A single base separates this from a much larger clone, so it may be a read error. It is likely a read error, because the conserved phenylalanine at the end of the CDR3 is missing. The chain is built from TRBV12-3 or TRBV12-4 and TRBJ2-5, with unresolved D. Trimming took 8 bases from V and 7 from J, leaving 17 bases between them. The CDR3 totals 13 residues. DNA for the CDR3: TGTGCCAGCGGGCAGTCTCGTCGAGGGACCCAGTACTTA. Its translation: CASGQSRRGTQYL.

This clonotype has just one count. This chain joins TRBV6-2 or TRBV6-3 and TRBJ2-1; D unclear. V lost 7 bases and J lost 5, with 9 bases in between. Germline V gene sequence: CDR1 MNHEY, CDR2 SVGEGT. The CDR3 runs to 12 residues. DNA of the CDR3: TGTGCCAGCACTCAGACGGACAATGAGCAGTTCTTC. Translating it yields CASTQTDNEQFF.

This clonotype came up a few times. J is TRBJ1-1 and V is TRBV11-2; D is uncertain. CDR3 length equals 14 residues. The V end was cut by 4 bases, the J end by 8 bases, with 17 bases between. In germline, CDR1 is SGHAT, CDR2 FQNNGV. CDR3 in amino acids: CASSSPRGRGEAFF. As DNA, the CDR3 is TGTGCCAGCAGCTCCCCGAGAGGGCGGGGAGAAGCTTTCTTT. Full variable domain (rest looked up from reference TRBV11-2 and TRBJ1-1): EAGVAQSPRYKIIEKRQSVAFWCNPISGHATLYWYQQILGQGPKLLIQFQNNGVVDDSQLPKDRFSAERLKGVDSTLKIQPAKLEDSAVYLCASSSPRGRGEAFFGQGTRLTVV.

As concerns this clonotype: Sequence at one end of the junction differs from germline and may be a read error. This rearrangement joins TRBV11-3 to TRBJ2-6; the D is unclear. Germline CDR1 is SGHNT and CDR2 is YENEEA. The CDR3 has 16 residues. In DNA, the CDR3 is TGTGTCAGCAGCGTAGTTATTAGCTCTGGGACCAACGTCCTGACTTTC. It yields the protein CVSSVVISSGTNVLTF.

CDR3 nucleotide sequence: TGTGCCAGCACCACCCCTTTGCTCAATGAGCAGTTCTTC. Its translation is CASTTPLLNEQFF. This rearrangement joins TRBV28 to TRBJ2-1, with no clear D. V was clipped by 7 bases and J by 6 bases, with 13 bases between them. The CDR3 has 13 residues. The germline V gene encodes CDR1 MDHEN and CDR2 SYDVKM.

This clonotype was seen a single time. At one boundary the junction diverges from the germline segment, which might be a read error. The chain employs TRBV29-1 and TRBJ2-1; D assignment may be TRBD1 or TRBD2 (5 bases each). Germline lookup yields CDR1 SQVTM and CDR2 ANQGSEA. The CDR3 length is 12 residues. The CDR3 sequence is CIAVGANNEQFF. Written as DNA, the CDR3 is TGCATCGCGGTCGGGGCTAACAATGAGCAATTCTTC.

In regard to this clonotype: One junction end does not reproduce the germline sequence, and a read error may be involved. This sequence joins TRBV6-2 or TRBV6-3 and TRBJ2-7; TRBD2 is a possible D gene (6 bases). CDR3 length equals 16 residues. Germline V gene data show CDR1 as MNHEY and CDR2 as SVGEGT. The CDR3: CASSYPAHKGGYEQYF. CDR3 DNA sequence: TGTGCCAGTAGTTACCCAGCCCATAAAGGAGGGTACGAGCAGTACTTC.

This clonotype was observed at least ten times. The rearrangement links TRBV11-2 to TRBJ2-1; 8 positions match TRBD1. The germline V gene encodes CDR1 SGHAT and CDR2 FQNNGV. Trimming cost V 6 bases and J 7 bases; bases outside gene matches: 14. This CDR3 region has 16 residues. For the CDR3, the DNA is TGTGCCAGCAGTCCAGGGGGCGCCTTTAATCCTAATGAGCAGTTCTTC. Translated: CASSPGGAFNPNEQFF.

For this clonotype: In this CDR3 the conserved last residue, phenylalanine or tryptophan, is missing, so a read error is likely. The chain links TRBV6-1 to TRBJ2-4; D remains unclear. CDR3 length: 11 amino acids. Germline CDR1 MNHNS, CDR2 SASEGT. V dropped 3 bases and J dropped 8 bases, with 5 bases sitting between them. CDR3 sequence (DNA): TGTGCCAGCAGTGATCTATACATTCAGTACTAC. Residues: CASSDLYIQYY.

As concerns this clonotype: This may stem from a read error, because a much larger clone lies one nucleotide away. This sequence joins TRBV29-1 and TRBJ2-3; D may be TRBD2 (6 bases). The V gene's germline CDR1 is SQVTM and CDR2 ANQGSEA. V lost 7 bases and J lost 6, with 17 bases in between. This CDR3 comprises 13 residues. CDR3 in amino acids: CSALEEGLDTQYF. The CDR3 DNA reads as TGCAGCGCTCTAGAGGAGGGATTGGATACGCAGTATTTT.

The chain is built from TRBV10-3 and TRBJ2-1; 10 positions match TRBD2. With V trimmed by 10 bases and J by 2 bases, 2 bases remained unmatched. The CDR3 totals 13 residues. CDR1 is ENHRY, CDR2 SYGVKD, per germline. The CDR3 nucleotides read TGTGCCACACTAGCGGGACCCTACAATGAGCAGTTCTTC. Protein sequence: CATLAGPYNEQFF.

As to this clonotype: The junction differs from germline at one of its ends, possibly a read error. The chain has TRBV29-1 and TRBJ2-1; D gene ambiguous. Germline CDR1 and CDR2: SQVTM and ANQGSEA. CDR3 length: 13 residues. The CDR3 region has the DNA TGCAGCATCCTTGCCAGCTCCCACAATGAGCAGTTCTTC. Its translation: CSILASSHNEQFF.

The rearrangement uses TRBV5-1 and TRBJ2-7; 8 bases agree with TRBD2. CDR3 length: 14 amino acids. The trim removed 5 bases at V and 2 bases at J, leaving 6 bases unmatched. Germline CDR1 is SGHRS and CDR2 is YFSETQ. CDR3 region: CASSGGREAYEQYF. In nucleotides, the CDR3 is TGCGCCAGCAGTGGAGGGCGGGAGGCCTACGAGCAGTACTTC.

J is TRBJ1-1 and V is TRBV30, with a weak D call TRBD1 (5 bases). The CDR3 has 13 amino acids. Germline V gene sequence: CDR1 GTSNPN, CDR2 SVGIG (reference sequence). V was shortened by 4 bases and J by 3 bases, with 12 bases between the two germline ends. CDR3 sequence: CAWIRGGDTEAFF. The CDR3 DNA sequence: TGTGCCTGGATAAGGGGTGGGGACACTGAAGCTTTCTTT.

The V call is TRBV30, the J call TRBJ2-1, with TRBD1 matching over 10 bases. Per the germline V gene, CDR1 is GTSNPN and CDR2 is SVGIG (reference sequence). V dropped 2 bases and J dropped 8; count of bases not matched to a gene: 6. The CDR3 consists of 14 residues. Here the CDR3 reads CAWSRQGAKDEQFF. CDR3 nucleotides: TGTGCCTGGAGTCGACAGGGGGCAAAGGATGAGCAGTTCTTC.

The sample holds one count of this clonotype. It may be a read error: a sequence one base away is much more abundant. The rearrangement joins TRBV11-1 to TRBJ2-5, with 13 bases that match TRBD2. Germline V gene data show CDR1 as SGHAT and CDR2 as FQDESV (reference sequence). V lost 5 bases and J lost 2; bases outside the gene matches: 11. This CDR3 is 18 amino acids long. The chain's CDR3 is CASSLGTSGNALQETQYF. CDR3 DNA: TGTGCCAGCAGCCTAGGGACTAGCGGGAACGCTTTGCAAGAGACCCAGTACTTC. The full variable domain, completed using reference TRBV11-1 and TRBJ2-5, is EAEVAQSPRYKITEKSQAVAFWCDPISGHATLYWYRQILGQGPELLVQFQDESVVDDSQLPKDRFSAERLKGVDSTLKIQPAELGDSAMYLCASSLGTSGNALQETQYFGPGTRLLVL.

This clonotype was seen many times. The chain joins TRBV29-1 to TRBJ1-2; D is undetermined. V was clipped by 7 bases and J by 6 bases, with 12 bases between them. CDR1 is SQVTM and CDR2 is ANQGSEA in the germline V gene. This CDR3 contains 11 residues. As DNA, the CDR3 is TGCAGCGCTGAGAGTCAGAATGGCTACACCTTC. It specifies CSAESQNGYTF.

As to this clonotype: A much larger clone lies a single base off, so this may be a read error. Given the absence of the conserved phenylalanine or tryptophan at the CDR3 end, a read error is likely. The CDR3 DNA sequence: TGTGCCAGCAGTTTAGGGGGTAGGGACGAGCAGTACTAC. Translating gives CASSLGGRDEQYY. This chain uses TRBV12-3 or TRBV12-4 with TRBJ2-7; D is ambiguous. V shed 1 base and J shed 5 bases, with 9 bases lying between them. This CDR3 contains 13 residues.

The DNA for the CDR3 is TGTGCCAGCAGCCTGGGGGCGATGAACACTGGAGTTTTCTTT. Amino acids: CASSLGAMNTGVFF. The chain couples TRBV11-3 to TRBJ1-1; a weak D match, TRBD1 (6 bases). There are 14 residues in the CDR3. With 5 bases removed from V and 13 bases from J, the gap between germline ends came to 23 bases. Germline-derived CDR1 and CDR2 are SGHNT and YENEEA.

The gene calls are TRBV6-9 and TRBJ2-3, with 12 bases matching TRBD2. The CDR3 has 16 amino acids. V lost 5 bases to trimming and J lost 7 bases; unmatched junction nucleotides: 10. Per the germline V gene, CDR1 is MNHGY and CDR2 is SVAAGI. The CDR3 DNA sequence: TGTGCCAGCAGTCTAGTGACTAGCGGGAGAAGATATACGCAGTATTTT. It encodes CASSLVTSGRRYTQYF.

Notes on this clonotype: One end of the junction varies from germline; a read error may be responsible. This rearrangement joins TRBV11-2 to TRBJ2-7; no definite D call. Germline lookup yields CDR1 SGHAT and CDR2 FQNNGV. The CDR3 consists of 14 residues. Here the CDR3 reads CASSLTYGAYKLYF. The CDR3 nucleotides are TGTGCAAGCAGCTTAACCTACGGAGCCTACAAGCTGTACTTC.

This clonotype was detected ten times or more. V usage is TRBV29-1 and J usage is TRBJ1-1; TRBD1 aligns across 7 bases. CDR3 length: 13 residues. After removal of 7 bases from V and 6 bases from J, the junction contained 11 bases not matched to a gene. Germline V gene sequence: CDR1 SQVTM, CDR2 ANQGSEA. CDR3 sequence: CSALTGSRAEAFF. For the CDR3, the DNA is TGCAGCGCTCTGACAGGGAGTCGTGCTGAAGCTTTCTTT.

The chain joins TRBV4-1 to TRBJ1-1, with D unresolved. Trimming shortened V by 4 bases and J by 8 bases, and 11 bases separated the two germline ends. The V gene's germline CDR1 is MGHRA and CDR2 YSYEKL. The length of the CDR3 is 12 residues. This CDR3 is CASSRTGREAFF. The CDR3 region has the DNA TGCGCCAGCAGCCGAACGGGCAGGGAAGCTTTCTTT.

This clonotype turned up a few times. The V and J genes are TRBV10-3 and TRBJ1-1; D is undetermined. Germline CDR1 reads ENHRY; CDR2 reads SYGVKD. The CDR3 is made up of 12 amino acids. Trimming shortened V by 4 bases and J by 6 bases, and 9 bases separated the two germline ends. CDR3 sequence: CAISARQAEAFF. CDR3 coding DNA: TGTGCCATCAGTGCCCGGCAGGCTGAAGCTTTCTTT.

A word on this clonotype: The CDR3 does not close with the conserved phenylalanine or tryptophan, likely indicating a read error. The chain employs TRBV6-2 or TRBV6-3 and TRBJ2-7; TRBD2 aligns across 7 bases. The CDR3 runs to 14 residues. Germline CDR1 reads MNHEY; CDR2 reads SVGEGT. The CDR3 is CASSHSRESYEQYL. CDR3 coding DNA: TGTGCCAGCAGTCACTCGCGGGAGTCCTACGAGCAGTACTTA.

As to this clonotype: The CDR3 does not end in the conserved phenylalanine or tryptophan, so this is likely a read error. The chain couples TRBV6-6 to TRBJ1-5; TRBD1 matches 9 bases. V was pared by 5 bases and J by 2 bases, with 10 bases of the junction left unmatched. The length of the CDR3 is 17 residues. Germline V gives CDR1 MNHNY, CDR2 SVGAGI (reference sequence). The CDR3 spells CASSNTGGAVGNQPQHS. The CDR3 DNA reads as TGTGCCAGCAGTAACACAGGGGGCGCCGTGGGCAATCAGCCCCAGCATTCT.